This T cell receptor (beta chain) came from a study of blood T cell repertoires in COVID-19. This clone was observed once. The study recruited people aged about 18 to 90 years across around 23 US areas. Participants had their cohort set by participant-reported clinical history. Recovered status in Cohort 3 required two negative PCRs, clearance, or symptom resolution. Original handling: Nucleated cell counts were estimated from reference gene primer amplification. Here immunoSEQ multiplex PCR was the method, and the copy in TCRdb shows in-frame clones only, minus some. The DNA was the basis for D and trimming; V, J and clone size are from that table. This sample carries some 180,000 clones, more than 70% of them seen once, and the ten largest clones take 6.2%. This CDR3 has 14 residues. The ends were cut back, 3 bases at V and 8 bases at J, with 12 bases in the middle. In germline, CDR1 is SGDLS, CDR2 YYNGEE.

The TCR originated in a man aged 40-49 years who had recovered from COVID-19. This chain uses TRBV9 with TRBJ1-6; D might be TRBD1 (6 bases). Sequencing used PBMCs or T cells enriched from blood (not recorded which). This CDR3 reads CASSEQGAYSPLHF. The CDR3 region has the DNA TGTGCCAGCAGCGAACAGGGCGCCTATTCACCCCTCCACTTT.